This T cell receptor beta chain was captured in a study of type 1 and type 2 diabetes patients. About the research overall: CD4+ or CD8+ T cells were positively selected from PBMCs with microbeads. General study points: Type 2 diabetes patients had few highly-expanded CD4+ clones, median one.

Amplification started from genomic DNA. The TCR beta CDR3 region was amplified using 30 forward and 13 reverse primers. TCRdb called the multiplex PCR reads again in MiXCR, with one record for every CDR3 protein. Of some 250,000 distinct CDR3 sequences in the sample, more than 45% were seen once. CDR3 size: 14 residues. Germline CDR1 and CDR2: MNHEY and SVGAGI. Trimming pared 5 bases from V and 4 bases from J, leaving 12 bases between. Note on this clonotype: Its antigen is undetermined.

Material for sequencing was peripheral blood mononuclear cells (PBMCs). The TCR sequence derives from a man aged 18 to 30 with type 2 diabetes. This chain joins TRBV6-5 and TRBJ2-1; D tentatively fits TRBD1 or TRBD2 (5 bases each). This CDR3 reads CASSKLGPYNEQFF. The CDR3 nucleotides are TGTGCCAGCAGTAAATTGGGACCTTACAATGAGCAGTTCTTC.